A single sample is the source of the 7 T cell receptor beta chains below, sequenced in a study of T cell repertoires in cytomegalovirus infection. For these receptors, no antigen is known. In TCRdb, the reads were re-called with MiXCR into one record per CDR3 protein. The table lists about 900,000 distinct CDR3 sequences, approximately 30% of them singletons. Sample: cultured CD8+ T cells from PBMCs, taken from culture after CMV antigen stimulation. Receptors originate from a human donor in good health (CMV status not recorded). Some clones in this sample may be carry-over from other donors' samples.

This clonotype was observed many times. The rearrangement joins TRBV29-1 to TRBJ1-2; D possibly corresponds to TRBD1 (5 bases). CDR1 is SQVTM and CDR2 is ANQGSEA in the germline V gene. V lost 6 bases, J lost 5 bases, and 16 bases lay in between. This CDR3 contains 13 residues. CDR3 coding DNA: TGCAGCGTCGAGTCGGGACTTTCATATGGCTACACCTTC. Its protein product is CSVESGLSYGYTF.

This clonotype has a handful of counts. The J gene is TRBJ1-2, the V gene TRBV19; D is unresolved. This CDR3 spans 23 amino acids. Trimming cost V 10 bases and J 0 bases, with 42 bases left between them. CDR1 and CDR2 from the germline V gene are LNHDA and SQIVND (reference sequence). The CDR3 region is CATHGSRLTGQAPTRSTNYGYTF. DNA for the CDR3: TGTGCCACTCATGGTTCAAGACTCACGGGTCAGGCTCCCACTAGATCTACTAACTATGGCTACACCTTC.

This clonotype appeared a few times. This chain uses TRBV7-9 with TRBJ1-4; TRBD1 matches 10 bases. CDR1 SEHNR and CDR2 FQNEAQ come from the germline V gene (reference sequence). This CDR3 has 15 amino acids. Germline trimming cut 4 bases from V and 6 bases from J; bases unmatched to any gene: 5. The CDR3 spells CASSYRDRGYEKLFF. CDR3 bases: TGTGCCAGCAGCTACCGGGACAGGGGCTATGAAAAACTGTTTTTT.

This clonotype was found a few times. The chain uses TRBV12-5 and TRBJ2-1; perhaps D is TRBD1 or TRBD2 (5 bases each). Germline values: CDR1 LGHNT, CDR2 FRNRAP. The V end was cut by 7 bases, the J end by 6 bases, with 10 bases between. The CDR3 spans 12 residues. The CDR3 coding sequence is TGTGCTAGTGAACTAGGGGTCAATGAGCAGTTCTTC. Amino acids: CASELGVNEQFF.

The V and J genes are TRBV6-2 or TRBV6-3 and TRBJ2-3, with 8 bases matching TRBD1. Germline values: CDR1 MNHEY, CDR2 SVGEGT. There are 15 residues in the CDR3. The V gene end was trimmed by 4 bases and the J gene end by 1 base; junction bases not matched to a gene: 4. The DNA for the CDR3 is TGTGCCAGCAGTTTACCGGACAGGGGCACAGATACGCAGTATTTT. It translates to CASSLPDRGTDTQYF.

V usage is TRBV27 and J usage is TRBJ2-1; no reliable D call. The CDR3 has 16 amino acids. Germline assignment: CDR1 MNHEY and CDR2 SMNVEV (reference sequence). V was pared by 6 bases and J by 6 bases, with 21 bases between. The DNA of the CDR3 is TGTGCCAGCAGCCCTCTCGGGCCATTCCAAAGCAATGAGCAGTTCTTC. Protein product: CASSPLGPFQSNEQFF.

The J gene is TRBJ2-5, the V gene TRBV19; D may be TRBD2 (6 bases). V lost 0 bases and J 1 base, leaving 21 bases between the germline ends. This CDR3 has 19 amino acids. Germline V CDR1 and CDR2: LNHDA, SQIVND (reference sequence). In nucleotides, the CDR3 is TGTGCCAGTAGTATAGATCGAGGAGGGGATCTGGTGGCCCAAGAGACCCAGTACTTC. Amino acids: CASSIDRGGDLVAQETQYF.